This is a list of T cell receptor beta chains from one sample in a study of blood T cell repertoires in COVID-19. The table came from immunoSEQ multiplex PCR; TCRdb's copy has only in-frame clones and leaves some out. This sample has 100,000 or so clones, with around 92% found just once. Input material: peripheral blood. The receptors come from a man aged 50 or older with active COVID-19. CDR3s include the opening cysteine and the closing phenylalanine or tryptophan. Each record gives: clone size, J gene, D gene, CDR3 length, V gene, CDR3 DNA, CDR3 protein. D genes are given only for firm matches. Only part of the rows carry a size: once, few, many, or a class if the clone is expanded.

size: NA
J: TRBJ2-1
D: NA
length: 13
V: TRBV7-8
DNA: TGTGCCAGCAGCCGGGACACCTACAATGAGCAGTTCTTC
CDR3: CASSRDTYNEQFF

size: NA
J: TRBJ2-7
D: NA
length: 14
V: TRBV6-5
DNA: TGTGCCAGCAGTTCCGGGCGGGATCACTACGAGCAGTACTTC
CDR3: CASSSGRDHYEQYF

size: NA
J: TRBJ1-1
D: NA
length: 16
V: TRBV9
DNA: TGTGCCAGCAGCGTAGACCCGTCGCGGGGAAACACTGAAGCTTTCTTT
CDR3: CASSVDPSRGNTEAFF

size: few
J: TRBJ2-7
D: TRBD1
length: 17
V: TRBV19
DNA: TGTGCCAGTAGTGTCCTAGGACAGGGGGCCTACCCCTACGAGCAGTACTTC
CDR3: CASSVLGQGAYPYEQYF

size: NA
J: TRBJ2-7
D: NA
length: 14
V: TRBV4-1
DNA: TGCGCCAGCAGCCAAGGGTCAGGGACCTACGAGCAGTACTTC
CDR3: CASSQGSGTYEQYF

size: NA
J: TRBJ2-7
D: NA
length: 15
V: TRBV21-1
DNA: TGTGCCAGCAGCCCTCGGGCACAGGGGGACCGCGAGCAGTACTTC
CDR3: CASSPRAQGDREQYF

size: NA
J: TRBJ1-6
D: TRBD1
length: 15
V: TRBV18
DNA: TGTGCCAGCTCACCAGGACAGGGCGGCAATTCACCCCTCCACTTT
CDR3: CASSPGQGGNSPLHF

size: NA
J: TRBJ2-3
D: NA
length: 14
V: TRBV5-1
DNA: TGCGCCAGCAGCTCCCGGGCCCCGGGGGATACGCAGTATTTT
CDR3: CASSSRAPGDTQYF

size: NA
J: TRBJ1-3
D: NA
length: 14
V: TRBV30
DNA: TGTGCCTGGACTAGAGCCGACTCTGGAAACACCATATATTTT
CDR3: CAWTRADSGNTIYF

size: NA
J: TRBJ1-6
D: NA
length: 13
V: TRBV4-1
DNA: TGCGCCAGCAGCCAAGGAACAATTTCACCCCTCCACTTT
CDR3: CASSQGTISPLHF

size: NA
J: TRBJ2-1
D: NA
length: 15
V: TRBV2
DNA: TGTGCCAGCAGCCCCCCAGCCGGAGCCTACAATGAGCAGTTCTTC
CDR3: CASSPPAGAYNEQFF

size: NA
J: TRBJ1-1
D: TRBD1
length: 15
V: TRBV9
DNA: TGTGCCAGCAGCGAGAATTTGGGACAGCACACTGAAGCTTTCTTT
CDR3: CASSENLGQHTEAFF

size: NA
J: TRBJ1-4
D: NA
length: 15
V: TRBV7-9
DNA: TGTGCCAGCAGCTTGTCAGGGGCAGGAAAAGAAAAACTGTTTTTT
CDR3: CASSLSGAGKEKLFF

size: NA
J: TRBJ1-5
D: NA
length: 15
V: TRBV19
DNA: TGTGCCAGTAGTATAAACAGTATCCGCAATCAGCCCCAGCATTTT
CDR3: CASSINSIRNQPQHF

size: NA
J: TRBJ2-1
D: NA
length: 15
V: TRBV30
DNA: TGTGCCTGGAGTGTTGAGGAAACCTCCTACAATGAGCAGTTCTTC
CDR3: CAWSVEETSYNEQFF

size: NA
J: TRBJ2-1
D: TRBD2
length: 16
V: TRBV2
DNA: TGTGCCAGCCCGAGAATGAGCGGGAGTTCCTACAATGAGCAGTTCTTC
CDR3: CASPRMSGSSYNEQFF

size: NA
J: TRBJ2-7
D: NA
length: 13
V: TRBV4-1
DNA: TGCGCCAGCAGCCAAGGCAACTCTAGGGAGCAGTACTTC
CDR3: CASSQGNSREQYF

size: NA
J: TRBJ2-3
D: NA
length: 12
V: TRBV19
DNA: TGTGCCAGTAGTATTGGGCCAGATACGCAGTATTTT
CDR3: CASSIGPDTQYF

size: NA
J: TRBJ2-2
D: TRBD1
length: 15
V: TRBV6-5
DNA: TGTGCCAGCAGGAACAGGGGAAATCCAACCGGGGAGCTGTTTTTT
CDR3: CASRNRGNPTGELFF

size: NA
J: TRBJ2-3
D: TRBD2
length: 16
V: TRBV25-1
DNA: TGTGCCAGCAGTGAACCTAGCGGGAGTACACCAGATACGCAGTATTTT
CDR3: CASSEPSGSTPDTQYF

size: NA
J: TRBJ1-5
D: NA
length: 15
V: TRBV5-5
DNA: TGTGCCAGCAGCCCCCTGATGGAGGGAGCGTCGCCCCAGCATTTT
CDR3: CASSPLMEGASPQHF

size: once
J: TRBJ2-7
D: NA
length: 12
V: TRBV5-6
DNA: TGTGCCAGCAACTACCTTCACGGCGAGCAGTACTTC
CDR3: CASNYLHGEQYF

size: NA
J: TRBJ2-1
D: TRBD1
length: 12
V: TRBV10-3
DNA: TGTGCCATCAACATGGACAGGGGACGGCAGTTCTTC
CDR3: CAINMDRGRQFF

size: NA
J: TRBJ2-2
D: TRBD2
length: 16
V: TRBV24-1
DNA: TGTGCCACCAGTGAAGGTCTAGCGGTTTGGGGCGGGGAGCTGTTTTTT
CDR3: CATSEGLAVWGGELFF

size: NA
J: TRBJ2-3
D: TRBD2
length: 16
V: TRBV28
DNA: TGTGCCAGCAGCTCTCTAGCGGGAGGGGGGACAGATACGCAGTATTTT
CDR3: CASSSLAGGGTDTQYF

size: NA
J: TRBJ1-6
D: NA
length: 16
V: TRBV6-1
DNA: TGTGCCAGCAGTGATGAGGCCGCGACTTATAATTCACCCCTCCACTTT
CDR3: CASSDEAATYNSPLHF

size: NA
J: TRBJ2-5
D: TRBD1
length: 16
V: TRBV5-1
DNA: TGCGCCAGCAGCTTGGATGCAACAGGGGACGGAGAGACCCAGTACTTC
CDR3: CASSLDATGDGETQYF

size: NA
J: TRBJ2-1
D: NA
length: 15
V: TRBV3-1/TRBV3-2
DNA: TGTGCCAGCAGCCAAGAACTGCGACTACTAGATGAGCAGTTCTTC
CDR3: CASSQELRLLDEQFF

size: NA
J: TRBJ1-1
D: NA
length: 11
V: TRBV30
DNA: TGTGCCTGGGTAACACGGGAGAAGGCTTTCTTT
CDR3: CAWVTREKAFF

size: few
J: TRBJ1-5
D: TRBD1
length: 15
V: TRBV2
DNA: TGTGCCAGCAGTGAAGTCGGGACAGCTGATCAGCCCCAGCATTTT
CDR3: CASSEVGTADQPQHF

size: NA
J: TRBJ1-2
D: TRBD1
length: 14
V: TRBV6-5
DNA: TGTGCCAGCAGGCGGGACAGGTTTAACTATGGCTACACCTTC
CDR3: CASRRDRFNYGYTF

size: NA
J: TRBJ1-1
D: TRBD1
length: 13
V: TRBV27
DNA: TGTGCCTCGATAGGGACAGTCGGCACTGAAGCTTTCTTT
CDR3: CASIGTVGTEAFF

size: NA
J: TRBJ2-7
D: TRBD1
length: 14
V: TRBV3-1/TRBV3-2
DNA: TGTGCCAGCAGCCATGGACAGGGGGCAGGCGAGCAGTACTTC
CDR3: CASSHGQGAGEQYF

size: few
J: TRBJ2-7
D: TRBD1
length: 14
V: TRBV19
DNA: TGTGCCAGTAGCGGGAGAGGGACAGGCGACGAGCAGTACTTC
CDR3: CASSGRGTGDEQYF

size: NA
J: TRBJ2-1
D: TRBD2
length: 15
V: TRBV10-3
DNA: TGTGCCATCAGTGGACTAGCGGGAGGCCACAATGAGCAGTTCTTC
CDR3: CAISGLAGGHNEQFF

size: NA
J: TRBJ1-1
D: NA
length: 13
V: TRBV6-5
DNA: TGTGCCAGCAGTTACGGTCCGGGCACTGAAGCTTTCTTT
CDR3: CASSYGPGTEAFF

size: NA
J: TRBJ2-4
D: NA
length: 15
V: TRBV2
DNA: TGTGCCAGCTTAGGCGCGGCCCCTGCCAAAAACATTCAGTACTTC
CDR3: CASLGAAPAKNIQYF

size: once
J: TRBJ2-2
D: NA
length: 16
V: TRBV19
DNA: TGTGCCAGTAGTATCGGGAGTGGGATCAACACCGGGGAGCTGTTTTTT
CDR3: CASSIGSGINTGELFF

size: NA
J: TRBJ1-5
D: TRBD1
length: 17
V: TRBV28
DNA: TGTGCCAGCAGTTTACCCGGCGGACAGGGCAGGAGTCAGCCCCAGCATTTT
CDR3: CASSLPGGQGRSQPQHF